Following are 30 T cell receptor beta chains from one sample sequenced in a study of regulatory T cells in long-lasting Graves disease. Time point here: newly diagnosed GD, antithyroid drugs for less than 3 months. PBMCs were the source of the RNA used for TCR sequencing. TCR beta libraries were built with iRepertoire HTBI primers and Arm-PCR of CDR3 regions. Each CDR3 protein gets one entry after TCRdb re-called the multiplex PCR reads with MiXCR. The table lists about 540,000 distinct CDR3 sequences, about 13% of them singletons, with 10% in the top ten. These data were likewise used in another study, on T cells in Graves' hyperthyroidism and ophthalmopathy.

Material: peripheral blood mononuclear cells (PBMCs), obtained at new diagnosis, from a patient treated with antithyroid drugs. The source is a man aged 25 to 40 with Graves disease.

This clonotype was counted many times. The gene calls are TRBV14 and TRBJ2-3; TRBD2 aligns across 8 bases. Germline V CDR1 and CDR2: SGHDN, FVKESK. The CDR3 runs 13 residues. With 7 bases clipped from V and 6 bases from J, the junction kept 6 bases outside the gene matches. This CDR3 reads CASTWTSLDTQYF. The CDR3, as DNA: TGTGCCAGCACCTGGACTAGCCTTGATACGCAGTATTTT.

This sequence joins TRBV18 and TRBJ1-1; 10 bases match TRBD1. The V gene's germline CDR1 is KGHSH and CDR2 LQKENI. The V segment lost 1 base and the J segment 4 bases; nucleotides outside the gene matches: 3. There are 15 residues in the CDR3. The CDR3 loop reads CASSPRQGAATEAFF. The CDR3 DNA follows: TGTGCCAGCTCACCACGACAGGGGGCGGCCACTGAAGCTTTCTTT.

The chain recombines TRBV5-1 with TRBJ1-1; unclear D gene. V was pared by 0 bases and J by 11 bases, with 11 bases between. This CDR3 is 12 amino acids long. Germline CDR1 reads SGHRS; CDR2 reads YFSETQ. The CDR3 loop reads CASSLVGYLAFF. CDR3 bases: TGCGCCAGCAGCTTGGTTGGGTATTTGGCTTTCTTT.

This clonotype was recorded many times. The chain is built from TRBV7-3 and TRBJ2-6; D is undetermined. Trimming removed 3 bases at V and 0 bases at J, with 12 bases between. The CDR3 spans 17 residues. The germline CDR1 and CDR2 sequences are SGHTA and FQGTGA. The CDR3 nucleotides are TGTGCCAGCAGCTTCCGGGCCTCCCCCTCTGGGGCCAACGTCCTGACTTTC. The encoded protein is CASSFRASPSGANVLTF.

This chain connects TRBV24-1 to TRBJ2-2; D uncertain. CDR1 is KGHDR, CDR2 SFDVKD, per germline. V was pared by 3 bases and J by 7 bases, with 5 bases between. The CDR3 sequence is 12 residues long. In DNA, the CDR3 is TGTGCCACCAGTGATAATGTCGGGGAGCTGTTTTTT. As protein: CATSDNVGELFF.

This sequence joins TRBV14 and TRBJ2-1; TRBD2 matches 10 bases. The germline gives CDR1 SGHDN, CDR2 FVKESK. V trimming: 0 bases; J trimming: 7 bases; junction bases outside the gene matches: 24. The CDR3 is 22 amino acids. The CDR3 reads CASSQDWTPGLATHPRGNEQFF. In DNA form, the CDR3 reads TGTGCCAGCAGCCAAGATTGGACCCCGGGACTAGCGACACATCCGCGGGGGAATGAGCAGTTCTTC. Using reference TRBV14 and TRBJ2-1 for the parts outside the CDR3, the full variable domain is EAGVTQFPSHSVIEKGQTVTLRCDPISGHDNLYWYRRVMGKEIKFLLHFVKESKQDESGMPNNRFLAERTGGTYSTLKVQPAELEDSGVYFCASSQDWTPGLATHPRGNEQFFGPGTRLTVL.

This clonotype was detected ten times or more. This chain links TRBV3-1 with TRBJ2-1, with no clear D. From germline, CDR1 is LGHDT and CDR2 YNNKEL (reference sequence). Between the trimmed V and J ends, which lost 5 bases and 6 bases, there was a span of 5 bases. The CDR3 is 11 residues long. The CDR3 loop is CASSKVNEQFF. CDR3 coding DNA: TGTGCCAGCAGCAAGGTCAATGAGCAGTTCTTC.

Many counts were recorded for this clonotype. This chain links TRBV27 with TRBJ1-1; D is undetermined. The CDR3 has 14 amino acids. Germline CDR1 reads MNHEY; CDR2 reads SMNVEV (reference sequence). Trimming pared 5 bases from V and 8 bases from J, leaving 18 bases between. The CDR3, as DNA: TGTGCCAGCAGTCTAGTACGCTCAGGAAGCGAAGCTTTCTTT. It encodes CASSLVRSGSEAFF.

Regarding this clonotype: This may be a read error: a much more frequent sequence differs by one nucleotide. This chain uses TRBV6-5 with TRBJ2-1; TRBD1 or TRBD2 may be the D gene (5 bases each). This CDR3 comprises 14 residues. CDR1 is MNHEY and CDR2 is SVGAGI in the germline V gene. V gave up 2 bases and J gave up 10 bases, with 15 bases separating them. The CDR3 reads CASSYNQGPSEQFF. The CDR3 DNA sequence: TGTGCCAGCAGTTACAACCAGGGACCCAGCGAGCAGTTCTTC.

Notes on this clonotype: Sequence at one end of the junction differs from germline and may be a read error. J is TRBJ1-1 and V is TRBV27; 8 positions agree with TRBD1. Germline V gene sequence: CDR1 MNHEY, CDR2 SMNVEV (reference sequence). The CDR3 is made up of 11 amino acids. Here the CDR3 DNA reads TGTGTCAGCAGTCGGACAGGGCGGACTTTCTTT. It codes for CVSSRTGRTFF.

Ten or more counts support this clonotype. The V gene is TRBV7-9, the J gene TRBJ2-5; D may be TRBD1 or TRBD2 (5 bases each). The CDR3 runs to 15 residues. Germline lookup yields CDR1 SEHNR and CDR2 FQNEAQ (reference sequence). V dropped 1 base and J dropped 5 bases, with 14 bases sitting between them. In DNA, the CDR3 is TGTGCCAGCAGCTTAGGTGTACGGGGCGTGGAGACCCAGTACTTC. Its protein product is CASSLGVRGVETQYF.

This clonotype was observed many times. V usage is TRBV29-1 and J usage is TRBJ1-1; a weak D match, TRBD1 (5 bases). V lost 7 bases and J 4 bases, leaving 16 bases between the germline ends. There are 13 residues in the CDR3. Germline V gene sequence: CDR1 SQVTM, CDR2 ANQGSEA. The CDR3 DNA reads TGCAGCGCCAGAGACGGGGGAAGCACTGAAGCTTTCTTT. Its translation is CSARDGGSTEAFF.

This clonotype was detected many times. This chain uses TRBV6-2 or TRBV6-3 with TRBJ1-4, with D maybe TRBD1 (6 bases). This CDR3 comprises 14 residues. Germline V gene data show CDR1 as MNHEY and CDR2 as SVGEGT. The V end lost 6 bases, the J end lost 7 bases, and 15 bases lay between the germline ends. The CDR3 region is CASREVRDTEKLFF. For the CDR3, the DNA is TGTGCCAGCAGAGAAGTTCGGGACACTGAAAAACTGTTTTTT.

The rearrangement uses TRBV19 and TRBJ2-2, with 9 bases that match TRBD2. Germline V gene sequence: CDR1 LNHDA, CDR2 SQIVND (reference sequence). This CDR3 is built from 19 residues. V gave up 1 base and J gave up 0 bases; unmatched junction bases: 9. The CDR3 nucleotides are TGTGCCAGTAGTATAGGGTCGGAACTAGCGGGCTCGAACACCGGGGAGCTGTTTTTT. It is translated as CASSIGSELAGSNTGELFF.

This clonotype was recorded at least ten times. DNA for the CDR3: TGTGCCAGCAGTCAGGGACAGGGGGGCTACGAGCAGTACTTC. It codes for CASSQGQGGYEQYF. V usage is TRBV27 and J usage is TRBJ2-7; 11 bases are a match to TRBD1. The germline V gene has CDR1 MNHEY and CDR2 SMNVEV (reference sequence). The CDR3 contains 14 residues. V gave up 5 bases and J gave up 3 bases; unmatched junction bases: 3.

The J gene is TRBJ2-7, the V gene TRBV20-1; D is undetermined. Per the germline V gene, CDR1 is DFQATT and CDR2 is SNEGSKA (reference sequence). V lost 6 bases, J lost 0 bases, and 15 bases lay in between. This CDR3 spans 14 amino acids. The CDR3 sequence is CSASDLDSSYEQYF. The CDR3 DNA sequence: TGCAGTGCCTCAGACTTAGATAGCTCCTACGAGCAGTACTTC.

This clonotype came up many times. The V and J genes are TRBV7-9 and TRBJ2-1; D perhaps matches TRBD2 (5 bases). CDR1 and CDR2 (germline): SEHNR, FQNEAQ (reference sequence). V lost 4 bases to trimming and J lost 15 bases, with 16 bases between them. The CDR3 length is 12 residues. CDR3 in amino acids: CASSYQHKRGFF. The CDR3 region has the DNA TGTGCCAGCAGCTACCAACACAAACGGGGGTTCTTC.

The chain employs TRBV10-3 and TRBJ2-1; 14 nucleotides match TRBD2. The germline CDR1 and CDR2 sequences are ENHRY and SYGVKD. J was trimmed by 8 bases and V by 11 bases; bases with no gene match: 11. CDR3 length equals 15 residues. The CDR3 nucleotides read TGTGCCTCCAACATGGGACTAGCGGGAGAGGATGAGCAGTTCTTC. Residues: CASNMGLAGEDEQFF.

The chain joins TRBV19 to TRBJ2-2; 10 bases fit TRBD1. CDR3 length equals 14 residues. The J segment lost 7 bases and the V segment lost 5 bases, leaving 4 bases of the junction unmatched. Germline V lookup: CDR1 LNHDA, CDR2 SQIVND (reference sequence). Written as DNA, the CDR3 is TGTGCCAGTAGTGGGACAGGGGAAGGCGGGGAGCTGTTTTTT. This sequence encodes CASSGTGEGGELFF.

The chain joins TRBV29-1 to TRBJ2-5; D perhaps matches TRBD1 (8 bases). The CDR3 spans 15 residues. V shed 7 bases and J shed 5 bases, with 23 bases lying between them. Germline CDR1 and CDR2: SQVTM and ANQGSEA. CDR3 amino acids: CSANRGGPKGETQYF. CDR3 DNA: TGCAGCGCCAACAGGGGGGGACCCAAGGGGGAGACCCAGTACTTC.

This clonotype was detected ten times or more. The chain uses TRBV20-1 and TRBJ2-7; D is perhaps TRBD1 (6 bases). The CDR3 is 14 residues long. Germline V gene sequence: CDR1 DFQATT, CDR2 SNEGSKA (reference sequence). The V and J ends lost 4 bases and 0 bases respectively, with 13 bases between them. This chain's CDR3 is CSAKQRGHSYEQYF. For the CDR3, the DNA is TGCAGTGCTAAACAGAGGGGACACTCCTACGAGCAGTACTTC.

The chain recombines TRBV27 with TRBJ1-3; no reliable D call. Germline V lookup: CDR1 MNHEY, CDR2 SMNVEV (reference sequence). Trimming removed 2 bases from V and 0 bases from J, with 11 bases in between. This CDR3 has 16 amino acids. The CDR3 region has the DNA TGTGCCAGCAGTTTACGTGGCGGGGTCTCTGGAAACACCATATATTTT. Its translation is CASSLRGGVSGNTIYF.

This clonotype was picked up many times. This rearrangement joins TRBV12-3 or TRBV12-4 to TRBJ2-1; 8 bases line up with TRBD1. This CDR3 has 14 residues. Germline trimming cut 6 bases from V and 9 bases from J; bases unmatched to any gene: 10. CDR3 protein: CASRFYGQGGEQFF. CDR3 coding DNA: TGTGCCAGCAGGTTCTACGGACAGGGTGGTGAGCAGTTCTTC.

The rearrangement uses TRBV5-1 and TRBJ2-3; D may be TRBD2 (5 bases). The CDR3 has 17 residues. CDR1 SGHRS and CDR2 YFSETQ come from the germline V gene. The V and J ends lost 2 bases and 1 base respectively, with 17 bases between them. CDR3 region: CASSFRGAVGGTDTQYF. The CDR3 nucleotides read TGCGCCAGCAGCTTCCGGGGAGCCGTGGGTGGCACAGATACGCAGTATTTT.

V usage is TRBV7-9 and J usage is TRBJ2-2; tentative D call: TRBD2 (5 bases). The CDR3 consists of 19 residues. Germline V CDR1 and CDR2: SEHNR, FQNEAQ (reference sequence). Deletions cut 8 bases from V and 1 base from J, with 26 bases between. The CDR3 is CASPPVKGGLSWNTGELFF. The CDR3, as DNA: TGTGCCAGCCCGCCCGTCAAAGGTGGACTTTCTTGGAACACCGGGGAGCTGTTTTTT.

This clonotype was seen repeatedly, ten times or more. Here the CDR3 reads CASNKGTPAQETQYF. The DNA for the CDR3 is TGTGCCAGCAACAAAGGGACGCCCGCTCAAGAGACCCAGTACTTC. The V gene is TRBV6-2 or TRBV6-3, the J gene TRBJ2-5, with D perhaps given as TRBD1 or TRBD2 (5 bases each). There are 15 residues in the CDR3. Germline V lookup: CDR1 MNHEY, CDR2 SVGEGT. Trimming took off 7 bases at V and 2 bases at J, with 17 bases between the two ends.

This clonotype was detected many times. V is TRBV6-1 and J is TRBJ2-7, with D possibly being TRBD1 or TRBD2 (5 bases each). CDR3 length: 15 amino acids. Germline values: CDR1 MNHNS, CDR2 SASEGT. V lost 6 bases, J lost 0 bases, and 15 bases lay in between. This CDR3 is CASRRARTSSYEQYF. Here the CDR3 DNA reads TGTGCCAGCAGGAGGGCCAGGACATCCTCCTACGAGCAGTACTTC.

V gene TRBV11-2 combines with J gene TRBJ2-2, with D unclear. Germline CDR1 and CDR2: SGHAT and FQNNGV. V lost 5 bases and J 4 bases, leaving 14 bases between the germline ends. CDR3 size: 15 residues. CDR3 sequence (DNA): TGTGCCAGCAGCCCTAACGAGTGGGTCACCGGGGAGCTGTTTTTT. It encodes CASSPNEWVTGELFF.

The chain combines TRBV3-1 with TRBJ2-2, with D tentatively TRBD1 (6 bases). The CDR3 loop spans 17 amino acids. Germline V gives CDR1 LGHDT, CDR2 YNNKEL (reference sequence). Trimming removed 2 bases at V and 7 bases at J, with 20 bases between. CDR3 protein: CASSQSRNRVFVGELFF. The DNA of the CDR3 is TGTGCCAGCAGCCAATCTCGGAACAGGGTTTTCGTCGGGGAGCTGTTTTTT.

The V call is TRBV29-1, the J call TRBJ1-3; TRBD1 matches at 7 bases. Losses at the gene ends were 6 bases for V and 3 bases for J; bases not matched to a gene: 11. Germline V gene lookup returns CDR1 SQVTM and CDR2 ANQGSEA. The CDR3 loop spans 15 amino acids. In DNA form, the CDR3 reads TGCAGCGTCCGGACAGGCACCAATGTTGGAAACACCATATATTTT. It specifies CSVRTGTNVGNTIYF.